The clone carrying this TCR beta chain was detected once. Its antigen is not identified. This CDR3 is 11 amino acids long. The germline CDR1 and CDR2 sequences are SNHLY and FYNNEI. Trimming removed 11 bases at V and 5 bases at J, with 12 bases between. The data originate from a study of shared clonotypes between healthy human individuals. The run depth of the assay was deep. TCRdb's copy holds only in-frame clones and misses some; the assay was immunoSEQ multiplex PCR. The table has hundreds of thousands of clones, about 97% seen once. The naive CD8 subset, CD45RO-negative cells positively selected for CCR7, excluded terminally differentiated effector memory CD45RA+ cells. Study outcomes and limitations: Donors were few, which limited the genetic and exposure-history diversity represented.

The material sequenced was naive CD8+ T cells sorted from blood. The receptor's source is a man aged 25-45 years in good health. The chain carries TRBV2 and TRBJ2-5, with D maybe TRBD2 (6 bases). The CDR3 loop reads CAVVGRETQYF. The CDR3 coding sequence is TGTGCCGTTGTTGGGAGGGAGACCCAGTACTTC.